These T cell receptor beta chains were read from a single sample in a study of post-analysis software for immune sequencing data. TCRdb redid the calling of the PCR reads with MiXCR, one entry per CDR3 protein. This table has approximately 730,000 distinct CDR3 sequences, roughly 30% appearing once. What was sequenced was blood. The receptor source for this set is a girl aged 10 to 17 with multiple sclerosis. CDR3s include the opening cysteine and the closing phenylalanine or tryptophan. The D gene is left open where the match is weak. Some rows have no size entry. The others give once, few or many, or a class for an expanded clone.

V,size,D,J,DNA,CDR3
TRBV20-1,-,TRBD2,TRBJ2-7,TGCAGTGCTAGAGTCTCCACTAGCGGCACCTACGAGCAGTACTTC,CSARVSTSGTYEQYF
TRBV6-6,-,-,TRBJ2-7,TGTGCCAGCAGTACTAACAGGGCCGAGCAGTACTTC,CASSTNRAEQYF
TRBV7-2,-,-,TRBJ1-2,TGTGCCTGCAGCGTCACGGGGGGAGGCTACACCTTC,CACSVTGGGYTF
TRBV20-1,-,TRBD2,TRBJ2-5,TGCAGTGCTAGTGCGGGAGCAGGAGAGACCCAGTACTTC,CSASAGAGETQYF
TRBV20-1,few,-,TRBJ2-5,TGCAGTGCTACGACGACAGGACAAGAGACCCAGTACTTC,CSATTTGQETQYF
TRBV15,-,TRBD1,TRBJ1-2,TGTGCCACCAGCGAGGGCAGGGGGAACTATGGCTACACCTTC,CATSEGRGNYGYTF
TRBV20-1,-,-,TRBJ2-1,TGCAGTGCTAGAGACCAATATATGCCCTATCGAGCGGGCCAGTACAATGAGCAGTTCTTC,CSARDQYMPYRAGQYNEQFF
TRBV29-1,-,-,TRBJ1-1,TGCAGCGGGGGTGAGGAGCCGACGACTGAAGCTTTCTTT,CSGGEEPTTEAFF
TRBV5-1,few,TRBD1,TRBJ1-1,TGCGCCAGCAGAGTTACAGGGGGCGCGGCGACTGAAGCTTTCTTT,CASRVTGGAATEAFF
TRBV20-1,once,TRBD2,TRBJ2-3,TGCAGTGCTAGAGGGCCCAGGAAGAGGCTAGCGGGAGGGCCGAGCACAGATACGCAGTATTTT,CSARGPRKRLAGGPSTDTQYF
TRBV20-1,many,TRBD1,TRBJ2-5,TGCAGTGCTAGAGAACCCACAGGGGGAGAGGAGACCCAGTACTTC,CSAREPTGGEETQYF
TRBV20-1,-,-,TRBJ1-2,TGCAGTGCTAGTCTGTACGGGGGAGGGAACTATGGCTACACCTTC,CSASLYGGGNYGYTF
TRBV4-3,once,TRBD2,TRBJ2-7,TGCGCCAGCAGCCAGGGGAGACCGGGACTAGCCTACGAGCAGTACTTC,CASSQGRPGLAYEQYF